What follows are 7 T cell receptor beta chains derived from one specimen sequenced in a study of T cell repertoires in cytomegalovirus infection. The antigens for these receptors are not known. TCRdb ran MiXCR on the reads and lists one entry per CDR3 protein. Here the sample spans approximately 310,000 distinct CDR3 sequences, 20% to 30% being singletons. The material sequenced was cultured PBMCs, taken from culture after CMV antigen stimulation. The receptors were gathered from a human donor in good health (CMV status not recorded). Some clones in this sample may be carry-over from other donors' samples.

The V call is TRBV28, the J call TRBJ2-6; TRBD1 agrees at 8 bases. The V and J ends lost 5 bases and 4 bases, in that order; junction bases with no gene match: 10. The germline V gene has CDR1 MDHEN and CDR2 SYDVKM. This CDR3 region has 17 residues. The CDR3 sequence: CASSPTQTGAGANVLTF. DNA of the CDR3: TGTGCCAGCAGTCCTACCCAGACAGGGGCCGGGGCCAACGTCCTGACTTTC.

The chain employs TRBV12-3 or TRBV12-4 and TRBJ2-5, with TRBD1 matching over 12 bases. V lost 5 bases to trimming and J lost 8 bases; unmatched junction nucleotides: 3. The CDR3 consists of 13 residues. The CDR3 loop reads CASSTGQGATQYF. CDR3 DNA: TGTGCCAGCAGTACGGGACAGGGGGCAACCCAGTACTTC.

This clonotype has ten or more counts. This rearrangement joins TRBV7-2 to TRBJ2-1; 8 bases are shared with TRBD2. The CDR3 is 15 residues long. CDR1 is SGHTA, CDR2 FQGNSA, per germline. Trimming removed 5 bases from V and 10 bases from J; junction bases left unmatched: 13. The chain's CDR3 is CASSPRGGMSREQFF. Here the CDR3 DNA reads TGTGCCAGCAGCCCCCGGGGGGGCATGAGTCGGGAGCAGTTCTTC.

This clonotype was detected ten times or more. This chain's CDR3 is CASSIPRDRPNYGYTF. The CDR3 region has the DNA TGTGCCAGCAGCATTCCCCGGGACAGACCTAACTATGGCTACACCTTC. This chain uses TRBV7-2 with TRBJ1-2; TRBD1 aligns across 7 bases. The V and J ends lost 5 bases and 0 bases, in that order; junction bases with no gene match: 9. Germline values: CDR1 SGHTA, CDR2 FQGNSA. The CDR3 is made up of 16 amino acids.

This clonotype was picked up a small number of times. This sequence joins TRBV12-3 or TRBV12-4 and TRBJ1-1, with TRBD1 as a possible D gene (5 bases). Trimming removed 6 bases from V and 4 bases from J, with 12 bases in between. The CDR3 has 13 amino acids. The CDR3 region is CASSRGVPTEAFF. DNA for the CDR3: TGTGCCAGCAGCCGGGGGGTCCCCACTGAAGCTTTCTTT.

J is TRBJ2-5 and V is TRBV7-2; 8 nucleotides line up with TRBD1. The germline gives CDR1 SGHTA, CDR2 FQGNSA. V was pared by 6 bases and J by 4 bases, with 10 bases of the junction left unmatched. The CDR3 is 15 residues long. In nucleotides, the CDR3 is TGTGCCAGCAGACCGACAGGGGCGCGCGTAGAGACCCAGTACTTC. Translating gives CASRPTGARVETQYF.

This sequence joins TRBV12-3 or TRBV12-4 and TRBJ2-7; maybe TRBD2 (6 bases). The CDR3 loop spans 13 amino acids. The V end was cut by 6 bases, the J end by 2 bases, with 11 bases between. The CDR3 sequence: CASSGLFTYEQYF. The CDR3 DNA follows: TGTGCCAGCAGCGGACTATTTACCTACGAGCAGTACTTC.